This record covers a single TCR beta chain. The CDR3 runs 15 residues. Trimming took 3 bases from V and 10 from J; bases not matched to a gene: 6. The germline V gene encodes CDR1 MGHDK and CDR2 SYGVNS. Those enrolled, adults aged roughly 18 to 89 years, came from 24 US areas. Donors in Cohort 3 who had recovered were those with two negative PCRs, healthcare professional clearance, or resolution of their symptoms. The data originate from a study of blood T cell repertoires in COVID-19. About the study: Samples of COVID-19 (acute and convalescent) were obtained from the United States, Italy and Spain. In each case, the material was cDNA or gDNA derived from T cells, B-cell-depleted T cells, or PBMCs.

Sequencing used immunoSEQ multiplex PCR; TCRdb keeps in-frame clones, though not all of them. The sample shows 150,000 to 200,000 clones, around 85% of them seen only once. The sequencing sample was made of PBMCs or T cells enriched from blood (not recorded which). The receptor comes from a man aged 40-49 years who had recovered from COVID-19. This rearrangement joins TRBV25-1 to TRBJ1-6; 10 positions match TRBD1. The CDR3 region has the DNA TGTGCCAGCAGTGACCCGGGACAGGGGTGGTCACCCCTCCACTTT. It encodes CASSDPGQGWSPLHF.